This paragraph covers one T cell receptor (beta chain) sequence. Profiling relied on immunoSEQ multiplex PCR, and the TCRdb table lists in-frame clones only, not all of them. This sample has about 160,000 clones; roughly 81% occur once, and the top ten carry roughly 1%. The data were taken from a study of blood T cell repertoires in COVID-19. Study summary: Collection of acute and convalescent COVID-19 samples took place in the United States, Italy and Spain. T cells, B-cell-depleted T cells, or PBMCs supplied cDNA or gDNA.

The CDR3 length is 14 residues. Germline V lookup: CDR1 LGHNT, CDR2 FRNRAP. The ends were cut back, 2 bases at V and 2 bases at J, with 7 bases in the middle. This chain joins TRBV12-5 and TRBJ1-3, with a possible D match to TRBD1 (5 bases). This TCR was recovered from a man aged 40-49 years with acute or convalescent COVID-19. The specimen sequenced was peripheral blood. The CDR3 DNA follows: TGTGCTAGTGGTTTGAAGACAGCTGGAAACACCATATATTTT. This encodes CASGLKTAGNTIYF.